Below are 2 T cell receptor beta chains sequenced from a single sample in a study of shared clonotypes between healthy human individuals. The assay was immunoSEQ multiplex PCR, and TCRdb's table has in-frame clones only and misses some. The sample lists about 2 million clones, over 85% seen once, with 0.1% to 0.15% in the top ten. Sequenced input: naive CD4+ T cells sorted from blood. Sample subset: CD45RA+ positively selected. Receptors originate from a man aged 18 to 30 in good health.

This clone was picked up one time. This chain uses TRBV6-6 with TRBJ1-5, with 10 bases that match TRBD1. The CDR3 runs to 16 residues. The J segment lost 1 base and the V segment lost 4 bases, leaving 4 bases of the junction unmatched. Germline CDR1 and CDR2: MNHNY and SVGAGI (reference sequence). Here the CDR3 DNA reads TGTGCCAGCAGTTCAGCGGACAGGGGGAGCAATCAGCCCCAGCATTTT. Amino acids: CASSSADRGSNQPQHF.

The chain has TRBV2 and TRBJ1-2; D unresolved. Per the germline V gene, CDR1 is SNHLY and CDR2 is FYNNEI. The CDR3 totals 14 residues. V shed 1 base and J shed 2 bases, with 8 bases lying between them. The CDR3 region has the DNA TGTGCCAGCAGTGAAGTCAGGAACAACTATGGCTACACCTTC. Translating it yields CASSEVRNNYGYTF.